The 14 T cell receptor beta chains presented below share a single source sample, sequenced in a study of T cell repertoires in cytomegalovirus infection. TCRdb analysed the reads with MiXCR anew, one entry per CDR3 protein. The top ten clones hold 2.5% to 3.5% of a sample with 740,000 or so distinct CDR3 sequences, 35% of them seen once. Material for sequencing was PBMCs. These receptors originate from a human donor in good health (CMV status not recorded). Some clones in this sample may be carry-over from other donors' samples.

This clonotype was observed many times. This sequence joins TRBV7-6 and TRBJ2-5, with TRBD2 matching 9 bases. The CDR3 is made up of 18 amino acids. V gave up 1 base and J gave up 2 bases; unmatched junction bases: 11. From germline, CDR1 is SGHVS and CDR2 FNYEAQ. CDR3 residues: CASSLEATAGGGQETQYF. The CDR3 region has the DNA TGTGCCAGCAGCTTAGAAGCGACAGCGGGGGGTGGACAAGAGACCCAGTACTTC.

The chain links TRBV15 to TRBJ1-1; D not certain. The V gene's germline CDR1 is LNHNV and CDR2 YYDKDF (reference sequence). The CDR3 spans 15 residues. The V end lost 2 bases, the J end lost 0 bases, and 10 bases lay between the germline ends. The CDR3 DNA reads as TGTGCCACCAGCAGAATACGCATGATGAACACTGAAGCTTTCTTT. Its translation: CATSRIRMMNTEAFF.

The chain couples TRBV7-9 to TRBJ2-1, with TRBD2 identical over 7 bases. Germline-derived CDR1 and CDR2 are SEHNR and FQNEAQ (reference sequence). This CDR3 region has 16 residues. V lost 8 bases and J lost 0; bases outside the gene matches: 10. CDR3 residues: CASGGVAGHSYNEQFF. The DNA of the CDR3 is TGTGCCAGCGGGGGGGTAGCGGGCCACTCCTACAATGAGCAGTTCTTC. Looking up the rest from reference TRBV7-9 and TRBJ2-1 gives the full variable domain: DTGVSQNPRHKITKRGQNVTFRCDPISEHNRLYWYRQTLGQGPEFLTYFQNEAQLEKSRLLSDRFSAERPKGSFSTLEIQRTEQGDSAMYLCASGGVAGHSYNEQFFGPGTRLTVL.

This clonotype was seen a single time. This chain connects TRBV12-3 or TRBV12-4 to TRBJ2-2; TRBD1 agrees at 7 bases. The junction had 9 bases not matched to a gene; V was cut back by 2 bases and J by 3 bases. This CDR3 spans 17 amino acids. The CDR3 DNA follows: TGTGCCAGCAGTTTACAGGCCCGGACAGGCGACACCGGGGAGCTGTTTTTT. Amino acid sequence: CASSLQARTGDTGELFF.

This clonotype has just a few counts. The rearrangement joins TRBV11-2 to TRBJ2-3; D is possibly TRBD2 (5 bases). The germline V gene encodes CDR1 SGHAT and CDR2 FQNNGV. The CDR3 is 16 residues long. V shed 0 bases and J shed 0 bases, with 10 bases lying between them. DNA for the CDR3: TGTGCCAGCAGCTTAGATCCAAGGACTAGCACAGATACGCAGTATTTT. Protein product: CASSLDPRTSTDTQYF.

The table lists this clonotype with many counts. V usage is TRBV7-2 and J usage is TRBJ2-7; weak D call: TRBD2 (6 bases). This CDR3 has 14 amino acids. V lost 3 bases and J 6 bases, leaving 15 bases between the germline ends. CDR1 is SGHTA and CDR2 is FQGNSA in the germline V gene. The CDR3: CASSLGQTSLEQYF. CDR3 sequence (DNA): TGTGCCAGCAGCTTGGGGCAGACTAGTCTCGAGCAGTACTTC.

The chain carries TRBV11-3 and TRBJ2-5, with 9 bases identical to TRBD2. Per germline, CDR1 SGHNT and CDR2 YENEEA. Unmatched junction bases numbered 11, after V lost 5 bases and J lost 7 bases. The CDR3 runs 15 residues. CDR3 in amino acids: CASSVGAGGPATQYF. CDR3 DNA: TGTGCCAGCAGCGTAGGAGCGGGGGGCCCAGCGACCCAGTACTTC.

The table lists this clonotype with a few counts. The rearrangement joins TRBV30 to TRBJ1-5; TRBD1 aligns across 9 bases. CDR3 length: 15 amino acids. CDR1 is GTSNPN, CDR2 SVGIG, per germline (reference sequence). V gave up 2 bases and J gave up 3 bases; unmatched junction bases: 5. CDR3 bases: TGTGCCTGGAGTCCCGGGACAGGGTTCAATCAGCCCCAGCATTTT. Its translation is CAWSPGTGFNQPQHF. Drawing the rest from reference TRBV30 and TRBJ1-5, the complete variable domain is SQTIHQWPATLVQPVGSPLSLECTVEGTSNPNLYWYRQAAGRGLQLLFYSVGIGQISSEVPQNLSASRPQDRQFILSSKKLLLSDSGFYLCAWSPGTGFNQPQHFGDGTRLSIL.

This clonotype was recorded a few times. V and J are TRBV7-4 and TRBJ2-7, with 7 bases matching TRBD1. The CDR3 totals 13 residues. V was pared by 7 bases and J by 3 bases, with 6 bases of the junction left unmatched. Germline CDR1 SGHVT, CDR2 SQSDAQ. CDR3 coding DNA: TGTGCCAGCACCCAGGGACAGCGCTACGAGCAGTACTTC. This codes for CASTQGQRYEQYF.

This clonotype showed up many times. The V and J genes are TRBV7-8 and TRBJ2-4; 9 nucleotides align to TRBD2. Looked up from germline, CDR1 is SGHVS and CDR2 is FQNEAQ. Losses at the gene ends were 2 bases for V and 8 bases for J; bases not matched to a gene: 4. The CDR3 sequence is 14 residues long. CDR3 coding DNA: TGTGCCAGCAGCTTATTAGCGGGAGAAGACATTCAGTACTTC. As protein: CASSLLAGEDIQYF. Complete variable domain (other parts from reference TRBV7-8 and TRBJ2-4): GAGVSQSPRYKVAKRGQDVALRCDPISGHVSLFWYQQALGQGPEFLTYFQNEAQLDKSGLPSDRFFAERPEGSVSTLKIQRTQQEDSAVYLCASSLLAGEDIQYFGAGTRLSVL.

V gene TRBV4-1 combines with J gene TRBJ2-1; no clear D. CDR3 length equals 13 residues. Germline V CDR1 and CDR2: MGHRA, YSYEKL. The ends were cut back, 0 bases at V and 7 bases at J, with 7 bases in the middle. The CDR3 DNA follows: TGCGCCAGCAGCCAAGATATTCGGAATGAGCAGTTCTTC. Encoded protein: CASSQDIRNEQFF.

CDR3 region: CASSYKAGWGYGYTF. CDR3 bases: TGTGCCAGCAGCTATAAGGCGGGTTGGGGTTATGGCTACACCTTC. J is TRBJ1-2 and V is TRBV7-2; D is uncertain. The CDR3 has 15 residues. The V and J ends lost 4 bases and 5 bases respectively, with 17 bases between them. CDR1 and CDR2 (germline): SGHTA, FQGNSA.

The rearrangement links TRBV4-1 to TRBJ2-5; tentatively, D is TRBD1 (6 bases). The length of the CDR3 is 15 residues. Germline-derived CDR1 and CDR2 are MGHRA and YSYEKL. V was cut by 1 base and J by 2 bases, with 11 bases left in between. The CDR3 reads CASSQVHRAQETQYF. For the CDR3, the DNA is TGCGCCAGCAGCCAAGTTCACAGGGCTCAAGAGACCCAGTACTTC.

DNA of the CDR3: TGTGCCACCAGTGATCTCCCTTTAGGACAGGGAGGGTACGACAATGAGCAGTTCTTC. It codes for CATSDLPLGQGGYDNEQFF. The chain combines TRBV24-1 with TRBJ2-1; possibly TRBD1 for D (8 bases). V lost 3 bases and J lost 5, with 25 bases in between. The CDR3 is made up of 19 amino acids. CDR1 and CDR2 (germline): KGHDR, SFDVKD.